The 13 T cell receptor beta chains below were found in one sample sequenced in a study of blood T cells in healthy people across ages (dated by TCRdb to about 2015). The protocol used for the library was 5' RACE. Data came from an Illumina HiSeq 2500. A second PCR of roughly 6 to 11 cycles was run with a J-beta primer mix and a sample-barcoded 5' primer. TCRdb itself trimmed the public reads at Q25 with fastp, ran MiXCR and retained productive beta chains. CDR3 protein duplicates are merged, each entry listing the most common genes and DNA. The sample table shows some 690,000 distinct CDR3 sequences, and about 20% are seen once. The top ten clones comprise roughly 22% of the sample. What was sequenced was blood. These TCRs come from a man between 65 and 79 years old in good health.

This clonotype was counted many times. The chain uses TRBV12-3 or TRBV12-4 and TRBJ2-1, with D perhaps being TRBD1 or TRBD2 (6 bases each). The V gene lost 3 bases and the J gene lost 7 bases, with 13 bases spanning the gap. CDR3 length equals 14 residues. The CDR3 DNA sequence: TGTGCCAGCAGTTTGCTGGGGGGCAGTAATGAGCAGTTCTTC. Translated, it gives CASSLLGGSNEQFF.

This clonotype has just a few counts. V gene TRBV7-9 combines with J gene TRBJ1-2; D might be TRBD1 (6 bases). CDR1 SEHNR and CDR2 FQNEAQ come from the germline V gene (reference sequence). This CDR3 is built from 17 residues. The germline V and J ends were trimmed by 4 bases and 1 base, with 19 bases remaining between them. The CDR3 nucleotides are TGTGCCAGCAGCTCCCTGGTCGGGCAGGGGTTTAACTATGGCTACACCTTC. It codes for CASSSLVGQGFNYGYTF.

With regard to this clonotype: At one of its ends the junction is not consistent with the germline gene, which may arise from a read error. The V and J genes are TRBV7-2 and TRBJ2-6; the D gene is possibly TRBD1 (5 bases). The CDR3 sequence is 16 residues long. CDR1 is SGHTA and CDR2 is FQGNSA in the germline V gene. The CDR3 sequence is CASSLATVSEANVLTF. CDR3 nucleotides: TGTGCCAGCAGCTTAGCGACAGTCTCTGAGGCCAACGTCCTGACTTTC.

The CDR3 loop is CASSDRPADTQYF. For the CDR3, the DNA is TGTGCCAGCAGTGACCGCCCCGCAGATACGCAGTATTTT. This chain connects TRBV2 to TRBJ2-3; unclear D gene. Germline CDR1 reads SNHLY; CDR2 reads FYNNEI. There are 13 residues in the CDR3. V was shortened by 3 bases and J by 4 bases, with 8 bases between the two germline ends.

The chain carries TRBV20-1 and TRBJ1-2; the D is unclear. With 2 bases removed from V and 8 bases from J, the gap between germline ends came to 9 bases. Per germline, CDR1 DFQATT and CDR2 SNEGSKA (reference sequence). This CDR3 region has 11 residues. The CDR3 loop reads CSARPTGGYTF. In DNA form, the CDR3 reads TGCAGTGCTAGACCAACCGGGGGCTACACCTTC.

This clonotype is a singleton in its sample. Since no conserved phenylalanine or tryptophan closes the CDR3, a read error is the likely cause. The rearrangement uses TRBV3-1 and TRBJ1-1; D not certain. Germline V gene lookup returns CDR1 LGHDT and CDR2 YNNKEL (reference sequence). V was shortened by 8 bases and J by 1 base, with 11 bases between the two germline ends. The CDR3 spans 13 residues. Here the CDR3 reads CASAGPPNTEAFS. Written as DNA, the CDR3 is TGTGCCAGCGCCGGGCCACCGAACACTGAAGCTTTCTCT.

This chain links TRBV12-3 or TRBV12-4 with TRBJ2-7; 11 bases line up with TRBD2. J was trimmed by 6 bases and V by 6 bases; bases with no gene match: 10. The CDR3 length is 15 residues. CDR3 loop: CASSHGTSGGCEQYF. The CDR3 DNA reads TGTGCCAGCAGCCATGGGACTAGCGGTGGCTGCGAGCAGTACTTC.

A note on this clonotype: At one of its ends the junction is not consistent with the germline gene, which may arise from a read error. The rearrangement uses TRBV12-3 or TRBV12-4 and TRBJ2-5; D may be TRBD1 or TRBD2 (5 bases each). This CDR3 region has 13 residues. The CDR3 loop reads CACSLGVQETQYF. CDR3 nucleotide sequence: TGTGCCTGCAGTTTGGGGGTCCAAGAGACCCAGTACTTC.

This clonotype was detected only a few times. The rearrangement links TRBV11-2 to TRBJ2-7, with 7 bases that match TRBD2. The J segment lost 1 base and the V segment lost 1 base, leaving 10 bases of the junction unmatched. This CDR3 comprises 17 residues. Germline V gives CDR1 SGHAT, CDR2 FQNNGV. CDR3 in DNA: TGTGCCAGCAGCTTAGGACGGGGGGAGACTCAGTCCTACGAGCAGTACTTC. Amino acids: CASSLGRGETQSYEQYF.

This clonotype has a handful of counts. The gene calls are TRBV28 and TRBJ2-5; D ambiguous. The J call is in doubt because the DNA end fits TRBJ2-7 better. Germline loops: CDR1 MDHEN, CDR2 SYDVKM. The CDR3 is 11 amino acids. The CDR3 spells CASRSIYEQYF. DNA of the CDR3: TGTGCCAGCAGATCCATCTACGAGCAGTACTTC.

Only a few counts were recorded for this clonotype. The chain uses TRBV20-1 and TRBJ1-2, with D perhaps matching TRBD1 (5 bases). V lost 6 bases, J lost 2 bases, and 22 bases lay in between. CDR1 is DFQATT, CDR2 SNEGSKA, per germline (reference sequence). The CDR3 has 16 residues. CDR3 coding DNA: TGCAGTGCAAACCCCGGGACGACATCGGGAAACTATGGCTACACCTTC. Protein sequence: CSANPGTTSGNYGYTF.

This clonotype was observed a handful of times. The J gene is TRBJ2-1, the V gene TRBV3-1, with TRBD1 as a possible D gene (5 bases). CDR1 and CDR2 (germline): LGHDT, YNNKEL (reference sequence). This CDR3 region has 15 residues. V was pared by 1 base and J by 2 bases, with 9 bases between. CDR3 nucleotide sequence: TGTGCCAGCAGCCAAGGGAAGGGGACCTACAATGAGCAGTTCTTC. Its translation is CASSQGKGTYNEQFF.

The V gene is TRBV6-2 or TRBV6-3, the J gene TRBJ1-1; D uncertain. CDR3 size: 14 residues. Germline CDR1 is MNHEY and CDR2 is SVGEGT. Trimming took 2 bases from V and 8 from J, leaving 15 bases between them. CDR3 sequence: CASSYPPEQREAFF. The CDR3 region has the DNA TGTGCCAGCAGTTACCCGCCCGAGCAGCGAGAAGCTTTCTTT.